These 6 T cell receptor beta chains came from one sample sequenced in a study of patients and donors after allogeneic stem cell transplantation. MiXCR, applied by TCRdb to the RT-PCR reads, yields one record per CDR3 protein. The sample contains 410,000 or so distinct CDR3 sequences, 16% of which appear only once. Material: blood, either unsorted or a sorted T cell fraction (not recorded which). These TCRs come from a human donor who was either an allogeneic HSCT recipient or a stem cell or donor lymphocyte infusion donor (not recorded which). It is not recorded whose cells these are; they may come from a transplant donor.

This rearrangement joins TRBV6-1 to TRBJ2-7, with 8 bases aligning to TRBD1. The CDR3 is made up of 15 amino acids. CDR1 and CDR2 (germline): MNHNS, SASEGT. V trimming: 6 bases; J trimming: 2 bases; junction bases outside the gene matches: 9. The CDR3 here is CASRTVGTGPYEQYF. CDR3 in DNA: TGTGCCAGCAGGACCGTAGGGACAGGCCCCTACGAGCAGTACTTC.

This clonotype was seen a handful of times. Here the CDR3 DNA reads TGCGCCAGCAGCTTGTCGAGGGGGGATTTGACTGAAGCTTTCTTT. It encodes CASSLSRGDLTEAFF. V and J are TRBV5-1 and TRBJ1-1; tentative D call: TRBD1 (6 bases). From germline, CDR1 is SGHRS and CDR2 YFSETQ. Trimming removed 1 base at V and 5 bases at J, with 15 bases between. The CDR3 extends over 15 amino acids.

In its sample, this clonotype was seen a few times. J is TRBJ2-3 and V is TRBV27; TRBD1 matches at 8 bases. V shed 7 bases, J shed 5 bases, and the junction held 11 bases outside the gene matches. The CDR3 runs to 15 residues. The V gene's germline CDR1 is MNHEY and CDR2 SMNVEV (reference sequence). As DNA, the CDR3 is TGTGCCAGCATCCCGGGGACAGGCCTCGGAGATACGCAGTATTTT. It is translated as CASIPGTGLGDTQYF.

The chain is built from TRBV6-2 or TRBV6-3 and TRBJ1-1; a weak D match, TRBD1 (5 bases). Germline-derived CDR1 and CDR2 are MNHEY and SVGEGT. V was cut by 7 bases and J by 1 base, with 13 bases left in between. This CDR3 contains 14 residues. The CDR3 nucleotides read TGTGCCAGCACTTCCGGGGGTGCGAACACTGAAGCTTTCTTT. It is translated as CASTSGGANTEAFF.

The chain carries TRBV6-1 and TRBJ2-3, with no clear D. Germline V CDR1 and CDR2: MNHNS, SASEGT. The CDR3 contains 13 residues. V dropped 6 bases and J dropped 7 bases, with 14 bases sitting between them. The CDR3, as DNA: TGTGCCAGCAGAACTCCTATCGCAAATACGCAGTATTTT. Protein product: CASRTPIANTQYF.

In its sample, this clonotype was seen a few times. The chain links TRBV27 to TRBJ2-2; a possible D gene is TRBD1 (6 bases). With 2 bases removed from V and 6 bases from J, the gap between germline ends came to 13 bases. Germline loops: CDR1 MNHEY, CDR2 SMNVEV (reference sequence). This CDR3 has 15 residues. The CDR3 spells CASSLHRERPGELFF. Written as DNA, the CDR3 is TGTGCCAGCAGTTTACACAGGGAGAGACCCGGGGAGCTGTTTTTT.